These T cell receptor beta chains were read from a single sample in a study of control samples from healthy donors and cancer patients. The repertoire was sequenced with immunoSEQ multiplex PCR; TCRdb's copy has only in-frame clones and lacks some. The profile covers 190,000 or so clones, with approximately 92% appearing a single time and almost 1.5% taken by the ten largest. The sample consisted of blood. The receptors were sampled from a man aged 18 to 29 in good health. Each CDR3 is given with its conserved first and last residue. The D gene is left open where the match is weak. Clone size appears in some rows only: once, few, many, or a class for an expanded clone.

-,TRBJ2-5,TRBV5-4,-,TGTGCCAGCAGCCCCCAGGGGCGGAGTCAAGAGACCCAGTACTTC,CASSPQGRSQETQYF
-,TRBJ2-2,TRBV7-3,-,TGTGCCAGCAGCTTAGGGAACACCGGGGAGCTGTTTTTT,CASSLGNTGELFF
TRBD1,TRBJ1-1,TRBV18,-,TGTGCCAGCTCACCGGGGACAGGGGAAACTGAAGCTTTCTTT,CASSPGTGETEAFF
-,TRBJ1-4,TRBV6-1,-,TGTGCCAGCAGTGAAAACACCCGGTTTGGAGAAAAACTGTTTTTT,CASSENTRFGEKLFF
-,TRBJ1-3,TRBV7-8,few,TGTGCCAGCAGCTTAGGTATAGCAAACACCATATATTTT,CASSLGIANTIYF
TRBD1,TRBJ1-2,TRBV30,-,TGTGCCTGGAGAGGAGTAGGGGGCAAGGGTGGCTACACCTTC,CAWRGVGGKGGYTF
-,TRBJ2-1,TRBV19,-,TGTGCCAGTAGCAAAAGACAGGCGTTCAACAATGAGCAGTTCTTC,CASSKRQAFNNEQFF
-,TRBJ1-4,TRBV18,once,TGTGCCAGCTCACCGTCTCGGACAGTCGAAAAACTGTTTTTT,CASSPSRTVEKLFF
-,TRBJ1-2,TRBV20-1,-,TGCAGTGCTAGTCCCACGGAGAGGAGGTATGGCTACACCTTC,CSASPTERRYGYTF
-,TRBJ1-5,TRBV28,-,TGTGCCAGCAGTTTGACCAGCTACCAGCCCCAGCATTTT,CASSLTSYQPQHF
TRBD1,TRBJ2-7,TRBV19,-,TGTGCCGGTAGTACCGCACAGGGGACGCCTTCTGAGCAGTACTTC,CAGSTAQGTPSEQYF
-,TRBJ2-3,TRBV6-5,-,TGTGCCAGCAGAAAAGGTGGGCCGGGAGATACGCAGTATTTT,CASRKGGPGDTQYF
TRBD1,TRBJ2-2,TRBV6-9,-,TGTGCCAGCAGTTATTCTAAGACAGGGGGCAGCACCGGGGAGCTGTTTTTT,CASSYSKTGGSTGELFF
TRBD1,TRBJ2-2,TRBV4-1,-,TGCGCCAGCAGCCAAGATCTCCGCCAGGGGGCAACCGGGGAGCTGTTTTTT,CASSQDLRQGATGELFF
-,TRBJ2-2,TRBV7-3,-,TGTGCCAGCAGCTTGGATGGGAGTAGGGGGGCCGTTACCGGGGAGCTGTTTTTT,CASSLDGSRGAVTGELFF
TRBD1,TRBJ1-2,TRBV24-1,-,TGTGCCACCGGGACAGTATCCGGCTACACCTTC,CATGTVSGYTF
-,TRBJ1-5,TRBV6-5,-,TGTGCCAGCAGTTACTCACATGATAGCAATCAGCCCCAGCATTTT,CASSYSHDSNQPQHF
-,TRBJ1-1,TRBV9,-,TGTGCCAGCAGCCCCTCCGGGCCTACCAACACTGAAGCTTTCTTT,CASSPSGPTNTEAFF
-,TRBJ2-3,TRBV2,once,TGTGCCAGCTCCTGGGACCTCAACACAGATACGCAGTATTTT,CASSWDLNTDTQYF
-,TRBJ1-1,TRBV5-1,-,TGCGCCAGCAGCTACGGTGGGTTACAGAACACTGAAGCTTTCTTT,CASSYGGLQNTEAFF
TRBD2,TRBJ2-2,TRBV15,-,TGTGCCACCAGCAGCCAGCGGGGGGGCTTGGCCGGGGAGCTGTTTTTT,CATSSQRGGLAGELFF
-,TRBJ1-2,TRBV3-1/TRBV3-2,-,TGTGCCAGCAGGTTAGAGAAAGGTGGCTACACCTTC,CASRLEKGGYTF
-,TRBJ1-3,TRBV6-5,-,TGTGCCAGCAGCCCCGTGGCAGGAAACACCATATATTTT,CASSPVAGNTIYF
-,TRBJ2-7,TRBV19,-,TGTGCCAGTAGTATAAGAGAAGGGGGCGAGCAGTACTTC,CASSIREGGEQYF
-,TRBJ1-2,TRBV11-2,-,TGTGCCAGCAGCCTAAAGGTCGGGATCCCGAATCAGGGCTACACCTTC,CASSLKVGIPNQGYTF
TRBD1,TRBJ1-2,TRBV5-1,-,TGCGCCAGCAGCTTCCAGGGGGGGATCATGGGCTACACCTTC,CASSFQGGIMGYTF
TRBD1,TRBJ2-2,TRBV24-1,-,TGTGCCACCAGTGATAAGCAGGGGGCGAGCACCGGGGAGCTGTTTTTT,CATSDKQGASTGELFF
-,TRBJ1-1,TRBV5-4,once,TGTGCCAGCAGCTCCAGGATGGGACAGAACACTGAAGCTTTCTTT,CASSSRMGQNTEAFF
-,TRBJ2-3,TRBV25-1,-,TGTGCCAGCATGCCAGCGGCAATAAGCACAGATACGCAGTATTTT,CASMPAAISTDTQYF
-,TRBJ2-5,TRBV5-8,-,TGTGCCAGCAGCCCCCAAGCGATCCAAGAGACCCAGTACTTC,CASSPQAIQETQYF
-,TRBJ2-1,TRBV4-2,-,TGTGCCAGCAGCTCGCCCGGGGGTTACAATGAGCAGTTCTTC,CASSSPGGYNEQFF
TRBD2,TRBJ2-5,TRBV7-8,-,TGTGCCAGCAGCTTAAAAGCGGGGGCCCTCCAAGAGACCCAGTACTTC,CASSLKAGALQETQYF
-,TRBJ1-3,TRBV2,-,TGTGCCAGCATGAGGACAGTCTCTGGAAACACCATATATTTT,CASMRTVSGNTIYF
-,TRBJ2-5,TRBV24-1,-,TGTGCCACCAGTGGGTCCGGGTCGGTGGAGACCCAGTACTTC,CATSGSGSVETQYF
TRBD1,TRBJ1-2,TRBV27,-,TGTGCCAGCAGCTATGGCAACAGGGGGAACTATGGCTACACCTTC,CASSYGNRGNYGYTF
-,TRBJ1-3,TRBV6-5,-,TGTGCCAGCAGTTACTCGAAAGGCAACACCATATATTTT,CASSYSKGNTIYF
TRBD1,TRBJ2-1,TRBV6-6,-,TGTGCCAGCAGCCTACCGGGACAGGGCTTTGCACCCGAGCAGTTCTTC,CASSLPGQGFAPEQFF
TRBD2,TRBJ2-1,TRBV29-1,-,TGCAGCGTTCGTTGGCGGGGGGTCCTGAGCTCCTACAATGAGCAGTTCTTC,CSVRWRGVLSSYNEQFF
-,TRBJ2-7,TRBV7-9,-,TGTGCCAGCAGCCGAGAGGAGGGAGTGCAGTACTTC,CASSREEGVQYF
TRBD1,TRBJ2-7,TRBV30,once,TGTGCCTGCGGGGACAGGGGTTTCCCCGAGCAGTACTTC,CACGDRGFPEQYF
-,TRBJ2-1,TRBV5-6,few,TGTGCCAGCAGCTTGTTGAGGGATGAGCAGTTCTTC,CASSLLRDEQFF
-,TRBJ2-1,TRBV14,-,TGTGCCAGCAGCCGCACGGCGGGGTCAATCTACAATGAGCAGTTCTTC,CASSRTAGSIYNEQFF
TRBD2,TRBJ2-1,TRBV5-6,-,TGTGCCAGCTTTTTAAGACTAGCTATCCACAATGAGCAGTTCTTC,CASFLRLAIHNEQFF
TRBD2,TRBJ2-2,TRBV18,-,TGTGCCAGCTCACCTGAGGGACTAGCCACCGGGGAGCTGTTTTTT,CASSPEGLATGELFF
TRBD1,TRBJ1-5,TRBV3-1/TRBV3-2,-,TGTGCCAGCAGCCAGACAGGGAATCAGCCCCAGCATTTT,CASSQTGNQPQHF
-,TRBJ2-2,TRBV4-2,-,TGTGCCAGCGGGCTCGAAACATGGACCGGGGAGCTGTTTTTT,CASGLETWTGELFF
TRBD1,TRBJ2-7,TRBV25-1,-,TGTGCCAGCAGTTTCGGACAGGTCGGTTACGAGCAGTACTTC,CASSFGQVGYEQYF
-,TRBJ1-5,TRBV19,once,TGTGCCAGTACCGGGGGCAGGGTAGACAATCAGCCCCAGCATTTT,CASTGGRVDNQPQHF